The clone carrying this TCR beta chain was counted ten times or more. Antigen unknown. There are 13 residues in the CDR3. Between the trimmed V and J ends, which lost 6 bases and 4 bases, there was a span of 11 bases. This record belongs to a study of T cells after posttransplantation cyclophosphamide. General observations from the study: Later blood repertoires were often dominated by clones from the donor CD8+ memory compartment.

This table comes from immunoSEQ multiplex PCR, and its TCRdb copy is limited to in-frame clones, with some not included. This sample carries approximately 31,000 clones, none of them present only once. The source is a woman under 40 in good health and a related stem cell transplant donor. Source material: PBMCs. The V gene is TRBV12-3 or TRBV12-4, the J gene TRBJ2-3; tentatively, D is TRBD2 (6 bases). The CDR3: CASRTSFADTQYF. CDR3 in DNA: TGTGCCAGCAGAACTAGCTTTGCAGATACGCAGTATTTT.